The source of this TCR beta chain is a study of metastatic and nonmetastatic thyroid tumors. Study context: Both malignant and benign thyroid patients supplied peripheral blood and tumor or nodule tissue samples, across which the repertoires of these patients were then compared.

In its sample, this clone was seen a few times. Thyroid surgery had not been preceded by any treatment in any patient. Original processing methods: Differences in CDR3 between clinicopathological groups were drawn on to build a classifier intended to discriminate distant-metastatic papillary thyroid cancer patients. With MiXCR, TCRdb called clones anew from the PCR reads. For this entry, the V and J calls and clone size follow TCRdb and not the study's own pipeline. Seen here are over 30,000 clones, roughly 19% observed once, and the top ten hold 9.5% to 15%. The germline V gene encodes CDR1 LNHNV and CDR2 YYDKDF (reference sequence). With 0 bases removed from V and 10 bases from J, the gap between germline ends came to 7 bases. CDR3 length: 13 residues.

The V and J genes are TRBV15 and TRBJ1-6; D gene unclear. The sequence derives from a male donor with papillary thyroid cancer or a benign thyroid nodule (not recorded which). Some clones in this sample may be carry-over from other donors' samples. Sequences were obtained from blood. Here the CDR3 reads CATSRDGVSPLHF. The CDR3 nucleotides read TGTGCCACCAGCAGAGATGGGGTCTCACCCCTCCACTTT.